Presented here are 19 T cell receptor beta chains from one specimen sequenced in a study of regulatory T cells in long-lasting Graves disease. The time point is: newly diagnosed GD, antithyroid drugs for less than 3 months. Preparation of the TCR library used RNA extracted from PBMCs. To make TCR beta libraries, researchers used iRepertoire HTBI primers and Arm-PCR of CDR3 regions. TCRdb itself ran the multiplex PCR reads through MiXCR, one entry per CDR3 protein. The sample yields 530,000 or so distinct CDR3 sequences, approximately 13% seen once. These records were also assigned to another study, of T cells in Graves' hyperthyroidism and ophthalmopathy.

Here the sequenced sample was peripheral blood mononuclear cells (PBMCs), taken at new diagnosis, from a patient treated with antithyroid drugs. Source of these receptors: a man aged 25-40 years with Graves disease.

This clonotype was found many times. This rearrangement joins TRBV6-5 to TRBJ2-2; D unclear. The CDR3 runs to 15 residues. CDR1 is MNHEY and CDR2 is SVGAGI in the germline V gene. V lost 2 bases and J 6 bases, leaving 13 bases between the germline ends. CDR3 DNA: TGTGCCAGCAGTTACGAGGCATCCTCACCCGGGGAGCTGTTTTTT. Encoded protein: CASSYEASSPGELFF.

V is TRBV5-4 and J is TRBJ2-5; weak D call: TRBD2 (7 bases). Germline V CDR1 and CDR2: SGHNT, YYREEE (reference sequence). The V end lost 4 bases, the J end lost 5 bases, and 24 bases lay between the germline ends. The CDR3 has 17 amino acids. For the CDR3, the DNA is TGTGCCAGCAGCCCAGACGGGGGGCTAGCGTGGGGGGAGACCCAGTACTTC. Protein product: CASSPDGGLAWGETQYF.

This clonotype was seen a handful of times. V is TRBV18 and J is TRBJ2-3, with 8 bases lining up with TRBD2. The CDR3 runs to 17 residues. The trim removed 2 bases at V and 1 base at J, leaving 8 bases unmatched. The germline gives CDR1 KGHSH, CDR2 LQKENI. The CDR3: CASSPTTSGSRTDTQYF. The CDR3, as DNA: TGTGCCAGCTCACCAACTACTAGCGGTTCCCGCACAGATACGCAGTATTTT.

This clonotype was observed many times. V and J are TRBV20-1 and TRBJ2-2; 13 bases fit TRBD2. Per the germline V gene, CDR1 is DFQATT and CDR2 is SNEGSKA (reference sequence). V shed 0 bases, J shed 6 bases, and the junction held 1 base outside the gene matches. This CDR3 is built from 15 residues. The CDR3 here is CSARDGLAGAGELFF. The CDR3 bases are TGCAGTGCTAGAGATGGACTAGCGGGAGCCGGGGAGCTGTTTTTT.

This clonotype was observed at least ten times. This chain joins TRBV5-6 and TRBJ2-1; D not resolved. CDR3 length: 11 amino acids. V was cut by 4 bases and J by 4 bases, with 3 bases left in between. Per germline, CDR1 SGHDT and CDR2 YYEEEE. The CDR3 DNA sequence: TGTGCCAGCAGCATGTACAATGAGCAGTTCTTC. Translated: CASSMYNEQFF.

Ten or more counts support this clonotype. This rearrangement joins TRBV27 to TRBJ2-5; the D gene is possibly TRBD2 (6 bases). CDR1 is MNHEY, CDR2 SMNVEV, per germline (reference sequence). The CDR3 spans 16 residues. Trimming removed 3 bases from V and 4 bases from J, with 18 bases in between. The CDR3 loop is CASSFRPGPEGETQYF. The CDR3 coding sequence is TGTGCCAGCAGTTTCCGTCCAGGTCCGGAGGGAGAGACCCAGTACTTC.

This clonotype was found many times. The chain combines TRBV7-9 with TRBJ1-5, with D maybe TRBD1 (6 bases). The V gene lost 1 base and the J gene lost 0 bases, with 10 bases spanning the gap. Per germline, CDR1 SEHNR and CDR2 FQNEAQ (reference sequence). The CDR3 runs to 16 residues. The CDR3 region is CASSLGGGPSNQPQHF. The DNA for the CDR3 is TGTGCCAGCAGCTTAGGCGGGGGCCCTAGCAATCAGCCCCAGCATTTT.

The V gene is TRBV20-1, the J gene TRBJ2-7; D gene ambiguous. Looked up from germline, CDR1 is DFQATT and CDR2 is SNEGSKA (reference sequence). Deletions cut 2 bases from V and 4 bases from J, with 9 bases between. CDR3 length: 12 residues. The CDR3 region has the DNA TGCAGTGCTAGAATCAGTTCATACGAGCAGTACTTC. Translated, it gives CSARISSYEQYF.

The V gene is TRBV28, the J gene TRBJ2-5; D not certain. Germline assignment: CDR1 MDHEN and CDR2 SYDVKM. CDR3 length equals 14 residues. Trimming removed 2 bases at V and 4 bases at J, with 11 bases between. The CDR3 loop reads CASSLGPTPETQYF. The CDR3 bases are TGTGCCAGCAGTTTAGGTCCCACTCCAGAGACCCAGTACTTC.

This clonotype has a count of ten or more. This sequence joins TRBV6-1 and TRBJ1-3; no firm D call. Germline V gives CDR1 MNHNS, CDR2 SASEGT. The CDR3 has 16 residues. Between the trimmed V and J ends, which lost 4 bases and 4 bases, there was a span of 17 bases. The CDR3 DNA reads as TGTGCCAGCAGTGCCACAGAGGCTGCTCTAGGAAACACCATATATTTT. Translation gives CASSATEAALGNTIYF.

Worth noting for this clonotype: A much larger clone differs by one base, so this may be a read error. This chain connects TRBV6-1 to TRBJ2-5, with 8 bases identical to TRBD2. The DNA end is more similar to TRBJ2-7, so the J call may be wrong. This CDR3 is built from 13 residues. Germline CDR1 MNHNS, CDR2 SASEGT. DNA for the CDR3: TGTGTCAGCGGTGGGGTAGCGGGATTCGAGCAGTACTTC. Its translation: CVSGGVAGFEQYF.

This clonotype has more than one count but fewer than ten. This sequence joins TRBV19 and TRBJ1-1; D uncertain. V was shortened by 3 bases and J by 4 bases, with 6 bases between the two germline ends. CDR1 and CDR2 from the germline V gene are LNHDA and SQIVND (reference sequence). This CDR3 has 12 residues. The CDR3 protein is CASSISPTEAFF. CDR3 DNA sequence: TGTGCCAGTAGTATCTCCCCCACTGAAGCTTTCTTT.

This clonotype has at least ten counts. The V gene is TRBV10-3, the J gene TRBJ2-2; the D gene is possibly TRBD1 (5 bases). Germline V gene lookup returns CDR1 ENHRY and CDR2 SYGVKD. V lost 11 bases to trimming and J lost 3 bases, with 13 bases between them. The CDR3 runs 13 residues. The CDR3 protein is CAHFQGDTGELFF. For the CDR3, the DNA is TGTGCCCACTTTCAGGGTGACACCGGGGAGCTGTTTTTT.

This clonotype was observed many times. The J gene is TRBJ1-5, the V gene TRBV20-1, with TRBD1 identical over 8 bases. Germline values: CDR1 DFQATT, CDR2 SNEGSKA (reference sequence). The CDR3 extends over 14 amino acids. J was trimmed by 5 bases and V by 7 bases; bases with no gene match: 10. CDR3 DNA sequence: TGCAGTGGCAGTGCCGGGACAGGTTATCAGCCCCAGCATTTT. Amino acids: CSGSAGTGYQPQHF.

V gene TRBV4-2 combines with J gene TRBJ2-1, with TRBD2 matching over 10 bases. This CDR3 spans 16 amino acids. The germline V gene encodes CDR1 LGHNA and CDR2 YNFKEQ. J lost 7 bases, V lost 0 bases, and 6 bases had no gene match. The CDR3 loop is CASSQETTLAGNEQFF. The CDR3 nucleotides are TGTGCCAGCAGCCAAGAGACTACACTAGCGGGAAATGAGCAGTTCTTC.

In this sample, this clonotype turned up many times. The chain joins TRBV12-5 to TRBJ2-7; 7 positions agree with TRBD2. The CDR3 is made up of 17 amino acids. Germline assignment: CDR1 LGHNT and CDR2 FRNRAP. V shed 2 bases and J 4 bases; nucleotides not matched to a gene: 14. Here the CDR3 DNA reads TGTGCTAGTGGTTTGACAGGACGGGGGGTAAAAGGGTACGAGCAGTACTTC. Translating gives CASGLTGRGVKGYEQYF.

The chain uses TRBV5-1 and TRBJ1-2; a possible D gene is TRBD1 (5 bases). Germline-derived CDR1 and CDR2 are SGHRS and YFSETQ. CDR3 length: 14 residues. Trimming removed 0 bases from V and 7 bases from J, with 13 bases in between. The CDR3: CASSLGQNSAGYTF. The CDR3 region has the DNA TGCGCCAGCAGCTTGGGACAGAACTCCGCTGGCTACACCTTC.

The chain joins TRBV7-3 to TRBJ2-2; D assignment may be TRBD1 or TRBD2 (6 bases each). Looked up from germline, CDR1 is SGHTA and CDR2 is FQGTGA. Trimming took off 2 bases at V and 6 bases at J, with 10 bases between the two ends. This CDR3 comprises 14 residues. This CDR3 reads CASSLDGGPGELFF. The CDR3 DNA sequence: TGTGCCAGCAGCTTAGACGGGGGCCCCGGGGAGCTGTTTTTT.

This clonotype has just a few counts. The chain employs TRBV29-1 and TRBJ2-2, with TRBD1 matching over 8 bases. The CDR3 spans 12 residues. Trimming took 8 bases from V and 7 from J; bases not matched to a gene: 6. Germline loops: CDR1 SQVTM, CDR2 ANQGSEA. The CDR3 region is CSSQGAGGELFF. The CDR3, as DNA: TGCAGCAGCCAGGGGGCTGGCGGGGAGCTGTTTTTT.